The rows below give T cell receptor beta chains drawn from one sample of a study of glioma-infiltrating T cells after dendritic cell vaccination. The method was immunoSEQ multiplex PCR; TCRdb's version includes in-frame clones alone and lacks a portion of them. The table shows approximately 50,000 clones, with about 91% occurring only once. The sequenced sample was blood, obtained after dendritic cell vaccination. Receptors originate from a human donor with glioblastoma. The CDR3 runs from the conserved cysteine through the conserved F or W. D genes are given only for firm matches.

>TRBV7-3|NA|TRBJ1-1
CASSFRATVNTEAFF
TGTGCCAGCAGCTTCCGGGCGACAGTGAACACTGAAGCTTTCTTT
>TRBV7-2|TRBD2|TRBJ2-5
CASSLAPALAGLAETQYF
TGTGCCAGCAGCTTAGCCCCCGCCCTAGCGGGATTGGCAGAGACCCAGTACTTC
>TRBV28|TRBD2|TRBJ2-1
CASSPPTSGISYNEQFF
TGTGCCAGCAGTCCACCTACTAGCGGAATCTCCTACAATGAGCAGTTCTTC
>TRBV19|TRBD2|TRBJ2-7
CASSTYMGLAGVVPYEQYF
TGTGCCAGTAGTACGTATATGGGACTAGCGGGAGTGGTCCCCTACGAGCAGTACTTC
>TRBV10-3|NA|TRBJ2-6
CAISESDSSGANVLTF
TGTGCCATCAGTGAGTCGGACAGCTCTGGGGCCAACGTCCTGACTTTC
>TRBV7-2|NA|TRBJ1-1
CASSLRGPNTEAFF
TGTGCCAGCAGCTTACGGGGTCCCAACACTGAAGCTTTCTTT
>TRBV19|NA|TRBJ1-5
CASSINGGGYQPQHF
TGTGCCAGTAGTATCAATGGGGGGGGGTATCAGCCCCAGCATTTT
>TRBV19|NA|TRBJ2-1
CASSRPGYHNEQFF
TGTGCCAGTAGTAGACCGGGGTACCACAATGAGCAGTTCTTC
>TRBV5-1|NA|TRBJ2-3
CASSLGGPGRDTQYF
TGCGCCAGCAGCTTGGGTGGCCCAGGGAGGGATACGCAGTATTTT
>TRBV7-2|NA|TRBJ2-5
CASSPPQWLLKTQYF
TGTGCCAGCAGCCCCCCCCAGTGGCTACTAAAGACCCAGTACTTC
>TRBV6-5|NA|TRBJ1-1
CASSEVTGEAFF
TGTGCCAGCAGTGAAGTAACAGGGGAAGCTTTCTTT
>TRBV5-1|NA|TRBJ2-6
CASSLTGSGANVLTF
TGCGCCAGCAGCTTGACAGGGTCTGGGGCCAACGTCCTGACCTTC
>TRBV6-1|NA|TRBJ1-1
CASSEPGWNTEAFF
TGTGCCAGCAGTGAGCCAGGTTGGAACACTGAAGCTTTCTTT
>TRBV6-1|NA|TRBJ1-4
CASSEQAKANEKLFF
TGTGCCAGCAGTGAACAGGCGAAGGCTAATGAAAAACTGTTTTTT
>TRBV7-2|TRBD1|TRBJ2-3
CASSPGTDTDTQYF
TGTGCCAGCAGCCCTGGGACAGACACAGATACGCAGTATTTT
>TRBV28|NA|TRBJ1-2
CASSFGSGFEGYTF
TGTGCCAGCAGTTTCGGCTCAGGGTTTGAAGGCTACACCTTC
>TRBV28|NA|TRBJ2-7
CASSPRYEQYF
TGTGCCAGCAGTCCTCGTTACGAGCAGTACTTC
>TRBV5-1|TRBD1|TRBJ2-3
CASSLAPLQGASDTQYF
TGCGCCAGCAGCTTGGCCCCTCTACAGGGGGCCTCAGATACGCAGTATTTT
>TRBV7-2|NA|TRBJ2-5
CASSPTRSQETQYF
TGTGCCAGCAGCCCTACTAGAAGTCAAGAGACCCAGTACTTC
>TRBV2|NA|TRBJ2-7
CATGTGSYEQYF
TGTGCCACGGGTACGGGGTCTTACGAGCAGTACTTC
>TRBV5-1|TRBD1|TRBJ1-1
CASSLNAQGARTEAFF
TGCGCCAGCAGCTTAAATGCCCAGGGGGCGCGCACTGAAGCTTTCTTT
>TRBV28|NA|TRBJ1-2
CVSSFQGSYGYTF
TGTGTCAGCAGTTTTCAGGGGTCCTATGGCTACACCTTC
>TRBV6-5|NA|TRBJ1-3
CASSAGYSSGNTIYF
TGTGCCAGCAGTGCAGGGTATAGCTCTGGAAACACCATATATTTT
>TRBV7-9|NA|TRBJ2-7
CASSLDVREHEQYF
TGTGCCAGCAGCTTAGATGTCAGGGAACACGAGCAGTACTTC
>TRBV30|NA|TRBJ1-3
CAWSGGDPWDTIYF
TGTGCCTGGAGCGGAGGGGACCCTTGGGACACCATATATTTT
>TRBV27|TRBD1|TRBJ2-2
CASSFGTANTGELFF
TGTGCCAGCAGTTTTGGGACAGCTAACACCGGGGAGCTGTTTTTT
>TRBV30|NA|TRBJ1-4
CAWSPGQPNEKLFF
TGTGCCTGGAGCCCCGGACAGCCTAATGAAAAACTGTTTTTT
>TRBV5-6|NA|TRBJ2-7
CASSIDGGEQYF
TGTGCCAGCAGCATCGACGGGGGCGAGCAGTACTTC